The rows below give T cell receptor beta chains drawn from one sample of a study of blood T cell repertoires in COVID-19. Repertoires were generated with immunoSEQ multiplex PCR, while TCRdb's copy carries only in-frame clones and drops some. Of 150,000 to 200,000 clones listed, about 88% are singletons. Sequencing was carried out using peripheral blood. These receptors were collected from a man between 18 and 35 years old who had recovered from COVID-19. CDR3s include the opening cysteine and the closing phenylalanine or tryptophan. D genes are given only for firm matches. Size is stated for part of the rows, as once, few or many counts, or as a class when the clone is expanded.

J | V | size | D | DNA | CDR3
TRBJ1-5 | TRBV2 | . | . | TGTGCCAGCACCGCAACCCAGGGTGGGAGCAATCAGCCCCAGCATTTT | CASTATQGGSNQPQHF
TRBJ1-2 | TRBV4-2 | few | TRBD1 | TGTGCCAGCAGCCAAGCCCCGGGACAGGGAAACTATGGCTACACCTTC | CASSQAPGQGNYGYTF
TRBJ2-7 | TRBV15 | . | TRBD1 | TGTGCCACCAGCAGATTCCGGGACAGGGTGGGATACGAGCAGTACTTC | CATSRFRDRVGYEQYF
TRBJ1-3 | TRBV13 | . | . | TGTGCCAGCAGCTCGGGCCCAGGACAGGGAAACACCATATATTTT | CASSSGPGQGNTIYF
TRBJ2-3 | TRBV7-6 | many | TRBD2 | TGTGCCAGCAGCTTAGCGAGGGAACTAGCGGGCGATACGCAGTATTTT | CASSLARELAGDTQYF
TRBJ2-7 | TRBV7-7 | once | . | TGTGCTAGCAGCTCCCCGTACGAGCAGTACTTC | CASSSPYEQYF
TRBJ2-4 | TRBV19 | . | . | TGTGCCAGTCCCCCTGAAAACATTCAGTACTTC | CASPPENIQYF
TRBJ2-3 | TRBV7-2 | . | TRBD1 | TGTGCCAGCAGCTCCACCTGGACAGGTGGCACAGATACGCAGTATTTT | CASSSTWTGGTDTQYF
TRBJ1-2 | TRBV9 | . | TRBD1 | TGTGCCAGCAGCGTCGACAGGGAACTGATCTATGGCTACACCTTC | CASSVDRELIYGYTF
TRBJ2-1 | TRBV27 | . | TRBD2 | TGTGCCAGCAGTTCTGGGACTAGCGGGAGCGGTGAGCAGTTCTTC | CASSSGTSGSGEQFF
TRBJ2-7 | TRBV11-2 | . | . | TGTGCCAGCAGCTTAGAGGGTAGGGGATTCAGGGCAACGAATCGCTACGAGCAGTACTTC | CASSLEGRGFRATNRYEQYF
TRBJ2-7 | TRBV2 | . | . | TGTGCCAGCAGACTGGGCAGGGACGAGCAGTACTTC | CASRLGRDEQYF